This is a list of T cell receptor beta chains from one sample in a study of T cell responses to AZD1222 COVID-19 vaccine. TCRdb's copy holds only in-frame clones and misses some; the assay was immunoSEQ multiplex PCR. Among 150,000 to 200,000 clones listed, more than 85% were seen once. The starting material was peripheral blood, obtained on day 0 of AZD1222 vaccination. The receptor set was obtained from an adult in good health. CDR3s include the opening cysteine and the closing phenylalanine or tryptophan. A D gene is named only where the DNA matches it firmly. A row's size may be missing; if present it is once, few, many or a size class.

v_call: TRBV7-9
j_call: TRBJ1-1
clone_size: NA
cdr3_length: 16
d_call: TRBD1
cdr3_nt: TGTGCCAGCAGCCCAGGTTTCAGGGGGCGGAACACTGAAGCTTTCTTT
cdr3_aa: CASSPGFRGRNTEAFF

v_call: TRBV6-4
j_call: TRBJ2-1
clone_size: NA
cdr3_length: 15
d_call: NA
cdr3_nt: TGTGCCAGCAGTTCCGGTGAAAGCTCCTACAATGAGCAGTTCTTC
cdr3_aa: CASSSGESSYNEQFF

v_call: TRBV28
j_call: TRBJ1-5
clone_size: NA
cdr3_length: 13
d_call: NA
cdr3_nt: TGTGCCAGCAGTACAGGGTTTGTGCAGCCCCAGCATTTT
cdr3_aa: CASSTGFVQPQHF

v_call: TRBV7-2
j_call: TRBJ2-5
clone_size: once
cdr3_length: 15
d_call: NA
cdr3_nt: TGTGCCAGCAGCTTGTGGACGGGGAACCAAGAGACCCAGTACTTC
cdr3_aa: CASSLWTGNQETQYF

v_call: TRBV2
j_call: TRBJ2-5
clone_size: NA
cdr3_length: 13
d_call: NA
cdr3_nt: TGTGCCAGCAGTGGTGGAGGGGAAGAGACCCAGTACTTC
cdr3_aa: CASSGGGEETQYF

v_call: TRBV7-9
j_call: TRBJ2-7
clone_size: NA
cdr3_length: 15
d_call: TRBD2
cdr3_nt: TGTGCCAGCAGCCTCCCGGGCGGGGGGGCCTACGAGCAGTACTTC
cdr3_aa: CASSLPGGGAYEQYF

v_call: TRBV7-6
j_call: TRBJ2-5
clone_size: few
cdr3_length: 11
d_call: NA
cdr3_nt: TGTGCCAGCAGCTCCGGAGAGACCCAGTACTTC
cdr3_aa: CASSSGETQYF

v_call: TRBV7-9
j_call: TRBJ1-2
clone_size: NA
cdr3_length: 14
d_call: NA
cdr3_nt: TGTGCCAGCAGCTTAGGGGGAGATGGCTATGGCTACACCTTC
cdr3_aa: CASSLGGDGYGYTF

v_call: TRBV28
j_call: TRBJ2-2
clone_size: NA
cdr3_length: 15
d_call: TRBD1
cdr3_nt: TGTGCCAGCAGAGACTCGGGACAGAATATTGGGGAGCTGTTTTTT
cdr3_aa: CASRDSGQNIGELFF

v_call: TRBV9
j_call: TRBJ2-4
clone_size: NA
cdr3_length: 17
d_call: TRBD1
cdr3_nt: TGTGCCAGCAGCGGCTACCCAGGGGGCGCTTCCAAAAACATTCAGTACTTC
cdr3_aa: CASSGYPGGASKNIQYF

v_call: TRBV5-1
j_call: TRBJ2-5
clone_size: NA
cdr3_length: 14
d_call: NA
cdr3_nt: TGCGCCAGCAGCGTCCAGACTTCCCAAGAGACCCAGTACTTC
cdr3_aa: CASSVQTSQETQYF

v_call: TRBV6-5
j_call: TRBJ1-2
clone_size: once
cdr3_length: 14
d_call: NA
cdr3_nt: TGTGCCAGCAGTTACTCATCCAGGGGTTATGGCTACACCTTC
cdr3_aa: CASSYSSRGYGYTF

v_call: TRBV2
j_call: TRBJ2-7
clone_size: NA
cdr3_length: 14
d_call: TRBD1
cdr3_nt: TGTGCCAGCACCTGGGACAGGGGCTCCTACGAGCAGTACTTC
cdr3_aa: CASTWDRGSYEQYF

v_call: TRBV18
j_call: TRBJ1-5
clone_size: NA
cdr3_length: 14
d_call: NA
cdr3_nt: TGTGCCAGCTCACCAGGAGGGAGCAATCAGCCCCAGCATTTT
cdr3_aa: CASSPGGSNQPQHF

v_call: TRBV5-1
j_call: TRBJ2-2
clone_size: NA
cdr3_length: 17
d_call: TRBD2
cdr3_nt: TGCGCCAGCAGCTTGGCCGGCCTCGGACTAGCATCCGGGGAGCTGTTTTTT
cdr3_aa: CASSLAGLGLASGELFF

v_call: TRBV9
j_call: TRBJ1-6
clone_size: NA
cdr3_length: 13
d_call: NA
cdr3_nt: TGTGCCAGCAGCGTGATGCTAAATTCACCCCTCCACTTT
cdr3_aa: CASSVMLNSPLHF

v_call: TRBV27
j_call: TRBJ2-7
clone_size: NA
cdr3_length: 14
d_call: NA
cdr3_nt: TGTGCCAGCAGTTTATCGATAAAGTTGGGCGAGCAGTACTTC
cdr3_aa: CASSLSIKLGEQYF

v_call: TRBV19
j_call: TRBJ2-2
clone_size: NA
cdr3_length: 16
d_call: TRBD1
cdr3_nt: TGTGCCAGTAGTATATGGGGGACAGGGGTCACCGGGGAGCTGTTTTTT
cdr3_aa: CASSIWGTGVTGELFF

v_call: TRBV6-5
j_call: TRBJ1-3
clone_size: NA
cdr3_length: 14
d_call: NA
cdr3_nt: TGTGCCTCGGATCAGAACCGCTCTGGAAACACCATATATTTT
cdr3_aa: CASDQNRSGNTIYF

v_call: TRBV7-2
j_call: TRBJ2-7
clone_size: NA
cdr3_length: 17
d_call: NA
cdr3_nt: TGTGCCAGCAGCTTAACACGGGGGTCTGATACGCCGGGCGAGCAGTACTTC
cdr3_aa: CASSLTRGSDTPGEQYF

v_call: TRBV7-2
j_call: TRBJ1-6
clone_size: NA
cdr3_length: 16
d_call: TRBD1
cdr3_nt: TGTGCCAGCAGCCTTTCGGGACAGATTTATAATTCACCCCTCCACTTT
cdr3_aa: CASSLSGQIYNSPLHF

v_call: TRBV4-1
j_call: TRBJ1-5
clone_size: NA
cdr3_length: 21
d_call: NA
cdr3_nt: TGCGCCAGCAGCCATCTAGGGACCCTTAGGGGTTCTATGATGCCAAATCAGCCCCAGCATTTT
cdr3_aa: CASSHLGTLRGSMMPNQPQHF

v_call: TRBV5-1
j_call: TRBJ2-3
clone_size: NA
cdr3_length: 21
d_call: TRBD2
cdr3_nt: TGCGCCAGCAGCTTGGGCGTCGCAAAGGGGACTAGCGGGGGGACTACAGATACGCAGTATTTT
cdr3_aa: CASSLGVAKGTSGGTTDTQYF

v_call: TRBV20-1
j_call: TRBJ2-3
clone_size: NA
cdr3_length: 16
d_call: TRBD2
cdr3_nt: TGCAGTGCTAGTGACCGGACTAGCGGGGGGAGAGATACGCAGTATTTT
cdr3_aa: CSASDRTSGGRDTQYF

v_call: TRBV10-1
j_call: TRBJ2-2
clone_size: once
cdr3_length: 20
d_call: TRBD1
cdr3_nt: TGCGCCAGCAGTGATTTAAGGGACAGCCGAGGGGCCACCCTGACCGGGGAGCTGTTTTTT
cdr3_aa: CASSDLRDSRGATLTGELFF

v_call: TRBV9
j_call: TRBJ1-1
clone_size: NA
cdr3_length: 14
d_call: NA
cdr3_nt: TGTGCCAGCAGCGAACGCCGGGACAACGCTGAAGCTTTCTTT
cdr3_aa: CASSERRDNAEAFF

v_call: TRBV29-1
j_call: TRBJ2-3
clone_size: NA
cdr3_length: 13
d_call: NA
cdr3_nt: TGCAGCGTTGAAGGAATTCCCCCAGATACGCAGTATTTT
cdr3_aa: CSVEGIPPDTQYF

v_call: TRBV27
j_call: TRBJ2-2
clone_size: NA
cdr3_length: 16
d_call: NA
cdr3_nt: TGTGCCAGCAGACCCTACGACGCTCTGAACACCGGGGAGCTGTTTTTT
cdr3_aa: CASRPYDALNTGELFF

v_call: TRBV13
j_call: TRBJ1-2
clone_size: NA
cdr3_length: 14
d_call: NA
cdr3_nt: TGTGCCAGCGGGTGGGGCCGACCTAACTATGGCTACACCTTC
cdr3_aa: CASGWGRPNYGYTF

v_call: TRBV18
j_call: TRBJ2-6
clone_size: NA
cdr3_length: 16
d_call: NA
cdr3_nt: TGTGCCAGCTCCCCCTCCCCCCCAGGTGGGGCCAACGTCCTGACTTTC
cdr3_aa: CASSPSPPGGANVLTF

v_call: TRBV6-2/TRBV6-3
j_call: TRBJ1-5
clone_size: NA
cdr3_length: 15
d_call: NA
cdr3_nt: TGTGCCAGCAGTTACTCGATGAACCCCAATCAGCCCCAGCATTTT
cdr3_aa: CASSYSMNPNQPQHF

v_call: TRBV7-9
j_call: TRBJ2-7
clone_size: few
cdr3_length: 15
d_call: TRBD1
cdr3_nt: TGTGCCAGCAGTCACACAGGGGGTTACGTCGACGAGCAGTACTTC
cdr3_aa: CASSHTGGYVDEQYF

v_call: TRBV2
j_call: TRBJ2-7
clone_size: NA
cdr3_length: 12
d_call: NA
cdr3_nt: TGTGCCAGCAGTGTGCAGGGGCAAGAGCAGTACTTC
cdr3_aa: CASSVQGQEQYF

v_call: TRBV5-1
j_call: TRBJ2-1
clone_size: NA
cdr3_length: 13
d_call: TRBD2
cdr3_nt: TGCGCCAGCAGCCCGGGGGGCTACAATGAGCAGTTCTTC
cdr3_aa: CASSPGGYNEQFF

v_call: TRBV6-2/TRBV6-3
j_call: TRBJ1-5
clone_size: NA
cdr3_length: 14
d_call: NA
cdr3_nt: TGTGCCAGCAGTTCACAAGTACACAATCAGCCCCAGCATTTT
cdr3_aa: CASSSQVHNQPQHF

v_call: TRBV5-1
j_call: TRBJ1-5
clone_size: NA
cdr3_length: 15
d_call: NA
cdr3_nt: TGCGCCAGCAGCTTGGGAACGGAGCGTAATCAGCCCCAGCATTTT
cdr3_aa: CASSLGTERNQPQHF

v_call: TRBV7-2
j_call: TRBJ1-1
clone_size: NA
cdr3_length: 15
d_call: TRBD1
cdr3_nt: TGTGCCAGCAGCTCGGGACAGGGAACGAACACTGAAGCTTTCTTT
cdr3_aa: CASSSGQGTNTEAFF

v_call: TRBV2
j_call: TRBJ2-7
clone_size: NA
cdr3_length: 16
d_call: TRBD1
cdr3_nt: TGTGCCAGCAGTGACATCCCGGGACAGGGCACCTACGAGCAGTACTTC
cdr3_aa: CASSDIPGQGTYEQYF

v_call: TRBV5-8
j_call: TRBJ1-3
clone_size: NA
cdr3_length: 14
d_call: TRBD1
cdr3_nt: TGTGCCAGCAGCGCCACAGGGGCTGGAAACACCATATATTTT
cdr3_aa: CASSATGAGNTIYF

v_call: TRBV7-8
j_call: TRBJ1-1
clone_size: NA
cdr3_length: 12
d_call: NA
cdr3_nt: TGTGCCAGCAGCTTAGACAGGGTTGGAGCTTTCTTT
cdr3_aa: CASSLDRVGAFF

v_call: TRBV4-1
j_call: TRBJ2-5
clone_size: NA
cdr3_length: 12
d_call: NA
cdr3_nt: TGCGCCAGCAGCCAACCCGGGGAGACCCAGTACTTC
cdr3_aa: CASSQPGETQYF

v_call: TRBV5-5
j_call: TRBJ2-7
clone_size: once
cdr3_length: 15
d_call: TRBD1
cdr3_nt: TGTGCCAGCAGCTTGAGAGGGGGCCAGTCCTACGAGCAGTACTTC
cdr3_aa: CASSLRGGQSYEQYF

v_call: TRBV10-1
j_call: TRBJ2-1
clone_size: NA
cdr3_length: 15
d_call: NA
cdr3_nt: TGCGCCAGCAGTGAGGGCAGAGGGAGATACAATGAGCAGTTCTTC
cdr3_aa: CASSEGRGRYNEQFF

v_call: TRBV3-1/TRBV3-2
j_call: TRBJ2-1
clone_size: NA
cdr3_length: 20
d_call: TRBD2
cdr3_nt: TGTGCCAGCAGCCCGATGACTAGCGGGGAAATTCGTCGTTCCTACAATGAGCAGTTCTTC
cdr3_aa: CASSPMTSGEIRRSYNEQFF

v_call: TRBV6-5
j_call: TRBJ2-7
clone_size: NA
cdr3_length: 15
d_call: NA
cdr3_nt: TGTGCCAGCAGTTACTCGACGGGGCTTTCGAGGGAGCAGTACTTC
cdr3_aa: CASSYSTGLSREQYF

v_call: TRBV6-1
j_call: TRBJ1-6
clone_size: NA
cdr3_length: 14
d_call: NA
cdr3_nt: TGTGCCAGCAGTTCGACAGGTACCAATTCACCCCTCCACTTT
cdr3_aa: CASSSTGTNSPLHF

v_call: TRBV10-3
j_call: TRBJ2-6
clone_size: NA
cdr3_length: 22
d_call: NA
cdr3_nt: TGTGCCATCAGCACAATCACGAAGCTAAAGCAGACAAAACCTTCGGGGGCCAACGTCCTGACTTTC
cdr3_aa: CAISTITKLKQTKPSGANVLTF

v_call: TRBV3-1/TRBV3-2
j_call: TRBJ2-3
clone_size: NA
cdr3_length: 12
d_call: NA
cdr3_nt: TGTGCCAGCAGCCAAGGTCCGGATACGCAGTATTTT
cdr3_aa: CASSQGPDTQYF

v_call: TRBV18
j_call: TRBJ1-4
clone_size: NA
cdr3_length: 15
d_call: TRBD1
cdr3_nt: TGTGCCAGCTCACCCCGGGACAGGGAAAATGAAAAACTGTTTTTT
cdr3_aa: CASSPRDRENEKLFF

v_call: TRBV7-9
j_call: TRBJ1-5
clone_size: NA
cdr3_length: 11
d_call: NA
cdr3_nt: TGTGCCAGCATGGACCGGGGGCCCCAGCATTTT
cdr3_aa: CASMDRGPQHF

v_call: TRBV27
j_call: TRBJ2-1
clone_size: NA
cdr3_length: 18
d_call: TRBD2
cdr3_nt: TGTGCCAGCAGTTTATATGGGAGATATAGCGGGGGGGCCGGTGAGCAGTTCTTC
cdr3_aa: CASSLYGRYSGGAGEQFF

v_call: TRBV15
j_call: TRBJ1-6
clone_size: NA
cdr3_length: 17
d_call: NA
cdr3_nt: TGTGCCACCAGCAGAGATTTGACGGTAGGAGACAATTCACCCCTCCACTTT
cdr3_aa: CATSRDLTVGDNSPLHF

v_call: TRBV6-2/TRBV6-3
j_call: TRBJ1-5
clone_size: NA
cdr3_length: 19
d_call: TRBD1
cdr3_nt: TGTGCCAGCAGTACAAACAGAGATAACAGGGGAGGGATAGGCCAGCCCCAGCATTTT
cdr3_aa: CASSTNRDNRGGIGQPQHF

v_call: TRBV12-3/TRBV12-4
j_call: TRBJ1-2
clone_size: NA
cdr3_length: 12
d_call: NA
cdr3_nt: TGTGCCAGCAGTCCTGGACCCTATGGCTACACCTTC
cdr3_aa: CASSPGPYGYTF

v_call: TRBV6-6
j_call: TRBJ1-1
clone_size: few
cdr3_length: 16
d_call: NA
cdr3_nt: TGTGCCAGCAGTTACGGGTCCCGAGGGGGGGCCCCTGAAGCTTTCTTT
cdr3_aa: CASSYGSRGGAPEAFF

v_call: TRBV11-3
j_call: TRBJ1-1
clone_size: NA
cdr3_length: 15
d_call: NA
cdr3_nt: TGTGCCAGCAGCTTCGCGGGGCAGTCGAACACTGAAGCTTTCTTT
cdr3_aa: CASSFAGQSNTEAFF

v_call: TRBV7-9
j_call: TRBJ2-1
clone_size: NA
cdr3_length: 12
d_call: NA
cdr3_nt: TGTGCCAGCAGCCCTGGATCCAATGAGCAGTTCTTC
cdr3_aa: CASSPGSNEQFF

v_call: TRBV25-1
j_call: TRBJ1-5
clone_size: NA
cdr3_length: 13
d_call: NA
cdr3_nt: TGTGCCAGCAGTGCCCGGATAGATCAGCCCCAGCATTTT
cdr3_aa: CASSARIDQPQHF